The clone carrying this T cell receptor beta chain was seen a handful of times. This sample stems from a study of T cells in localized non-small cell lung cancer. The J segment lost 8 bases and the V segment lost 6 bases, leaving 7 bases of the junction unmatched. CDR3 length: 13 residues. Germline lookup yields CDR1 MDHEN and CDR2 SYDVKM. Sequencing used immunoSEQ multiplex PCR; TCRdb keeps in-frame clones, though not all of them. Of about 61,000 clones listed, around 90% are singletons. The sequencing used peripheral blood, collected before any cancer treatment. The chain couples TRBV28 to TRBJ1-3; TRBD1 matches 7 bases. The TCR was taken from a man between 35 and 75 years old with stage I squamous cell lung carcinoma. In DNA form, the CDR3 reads TGTGCCAGCAGACAGGGGAACTGGGACACCATATATTTT. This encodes CASRQGNWDTIYF.